This passage covers 28 T cell receptor beta chains from one sample sequenced in a study of post-analysis software for immune sequencing data (dated by TCRdb to the mid-2010s). The research as a whole found: Patients showed significantly higher frequencies than controls for a handful of TRBV segments, among them TRBV5-6, TRBV5-1 and TRBV20-1.

Their target antigens are unknown. The receptor library was made with PCR. TCRdb names Illumina HiSeq 2500 as the instrument used. To reduce PCR and sequencing biases, unique molecular identifiers were built into the TCR beta cDNA libraries. TCRdb trimmed the raw reads at Q25, called clones with MiXCR and kept productive beta chains. Records with the same CDR3 protein are collapsed into one entry carrying the most frequent genes and DNA. For this sample the table gives about 190,000 distinct CDR3 sequences, of which 25% to 35% were detected only once. The ten biggest clones cover around 3.7% of the sample. The sequencing input was blood. The receptors originated from a girl aged 2-17 years with multiple sclerosis.

Turning to this clonotype: This may arise from a read error, as a much more abundant clone is one base away. This chain joins TRBV10-1 and TRBJ2-1; TRBD1 agrees at 12 bases. The J call could be wrong; TRBJ2-7 is a better fit for the DNA end. This CDR3 region has 17 residues. Germline assignment: CDR1 WNHNN and CDR2 SYGVQD (reference sequence). In DNA, the CDR3 is TGCGCCAGCAGTGAGGGGACAGGGGGCTTGGCCTACAATGAGCAGTACTTC. Translation gives CASSEGTGGLAYNEQYF.

A word on this clonotype: A much more abundant neighbour one base away suggests this may be a read error. This chain connects TRBV12-3 or TRBV12-4 to TRBJ2-1; TRBD2 matches 10 bases. The CDR3 loop spans 16 amino acids. CDR3 coding DNA: TGTGCCGGCAGCTCTAGCGGGGGAAGCTCCTACAATGAGCAGTTCTTC. Translated: CAGSSSGGSSYNEQFF.

This clonotype was seen more than once but under ten times. The DNA for the CDR3 is TGTGCCAGCAGCTTAGGACAAGAACGTTGGGGCGGCAATCAGCCCCAGCATTTT. As protein: CASSLGQERWGGNQPQHF. The V and J genes are TRBV7-8 and TRBJ1-5; tentatively, D is TRBD1 (5 bases). CDR1 is SGHVS, CDR2 FQNEAQ, per germline. The V and J ends lost 1 base and 2 bases respectively, with 18 bases between them. This CDR3 has 18 amino acids.

This clonotype was observed a handful of times. The chain combines TRBV20-1 with TRBJ1-5; D unresolved. The CDR3 has 13 amino acids. The V and J ends lost 4 bases and 5 bases respectively, with 12 bases between them. Germline assignment: CDR1 DFQATT and CDR2 SNEGSKA (reference sequence). This CDR3 reads CSAISDGDQPQHF. The CDR3 DNA sequence: TGCAGTGCTATATCGGACGGAGATCAGCCCCAGCATTTT.

The chain recombines TRBV5-1 with TRBJ2-3; TRBD2 might be the D (6 bases). The CDR3 consists of 14 residues. Germline CDR1 reads SGHRS; CDR2 reads YFSETQ. Deletions cut 3 bases from V and 6 bases from J, with 14 bases between. CDR3 sequence: CASSSLGLADTQYF. In nucleotides, the CDR3 is TGCGCCAGCAGCTCCCTCGGCCTAGCGGATACGCAGTATTTT.

The rearrangement joins TRBV20-1 to TRBJ2-2; no clear D. Germline CDR1 and CDR2: DFQATT and SNEGSKA (reference sequence). Deletions cut 4 bases from V and 4 bases from J, with 7 bases between. CDR3 size: 12 residues. CDR3 sequence reads: CSAKRITGELFF. Written as DNA, the CDR3 is TGCAGTGCTAAGAGGATCACCGGGGAGCTGTTTTTT.

This clonotype was seen a single time. A much larger clone differs from this one at a single base, so this may be a read error. This chain connects TRBV20-1 to TRBJ2-1; 8 bases fit TRBD2. The CDR3 covers 18 residues. Trimming removed 5 bases from V and 9 bases from J; junction bases left unmatched: 24. Germline V gene lookup returns CDR1 DFQATT and CDR2 SNEGSKA (reference sequence). CDR3 coding DNA: TGCAGTGCTGGCCCCATGTCGGCGGGGGGCCCTACGGCTAGTGAGCAGTTCTTC. It codes for CSAGPMSAGGPTASEQFF.

Notes on this clonotype: A much larger clone differs from this one at a single base, so this may be a read error. The chain has TRBV5-4 and TRBJ2-7; TRBD1 matches 7 bases. The germline gives CDR1 SGHNT, CDR2 YYREEE (reference sequence). The CDR3 is made up of 14 amino acids. The CDR3: CANSRDSSSYEQYF. In DNA, the CDR3 is TGTGCCAACAGCCGGGACAGCAGCTCCTACGAGCAGTACTTC.

Points on this clonotype: A much larger clone differs by one base, so this may be a read error. The chain couples TRBV11-2 to TRBJ2-5; D not resolved. CDR3 length: 13 residues. Trimming pared 4 bases from V and 1 base from J, leaving 7 bases between. CDR1 is SGHAT and CDR2 is FQNNGV in the germline V gene. CDR3 nucleotides: TGTGCCAGCAGCTCGGGTTCCCAAGAGACCCAGTACTTC. Amino acids: CASSSGSQETQYF.

The sample holds a few counts of this clonotype. The gene calls are TRBV3-1 and TRBJ1-2, with 9 bases identical to TRBD1. The CDR3 runs to 14 residues. Germline V gene lookup returns CDR1 LGHDT and CDR2 YNNKEL (reference sequence). J gave up 5 bases and V 6 bases, and 7 bases lay outside the gene matches. As DNA, the CDR3 is TGTGCCAGCAGGCCTTTGGACAGGGGATATGGCTACACCTTC. Translating gives CASRPLDRGYGYTF.

Regarding this clonotype: One end of the junction is discordant with germline, which a read error may explain. The rearrangement links TRBV5-1 to TRBJ2-1, with D possibly being TRBD1 (6 bases). This CDR3 spans 16 amino acids. Germline V gives CDR1 SGHRS, CDR2 YFSETQ. For the CDR3, the DNA is TGCACCAGCAGCTTGGGTAGGGACAACCGACTCAATGAACAGTTCTTC. Translating it yields CTSSLGRDNRLNEQFF.

This clonotype was observed many times. The chain carries TRBV28 and TRBJ2-3; no firm D call. The CDR3 length is 12 residues. Germline-derived CDR1 and CDR2 are MDHEN and SYDVKM. Deletions cut 3 bases from V and 11 bases from J, with 12 bases between. In nucleotides, the CDR3 is TGTGCCAGCAGTTTGGACCAGCTGAGGCAGTATTTT. It is translated as CASSLDQLRQYF.

This clonotype showed up many times. J is TRBJ2-1 and V is TRBV7-3; TRBD2 matches 13 bases. With 3 bases clipped from V and 5 bases from J, the junction kept 1 base outside the gene matches. Germline V gene lookup returns CDR1 SGHTA and CDR2 FQGTGA. The length of the CDR3 is 15 residues. In DNA form, the CDR3 reads TGTGCCAGCAGCTTGGGACTAGCGGGGAACAATGAGCAGTTCTTC. It encodes CASSLGLAGNNEQFF.

This clonotype was recorded a few times. This chain links TRBV7-9 with TRBJ1-1; the D gene is possibly TRBD1 (5 bases). The CDR3 runs 12 residues. From germline, CDR1 is SEHNR and CDR2 FQNEAQ (reference sequence). V gave up 8 bases and J gave up 5 bases, with 12 bases separating them. The CDR3 DNA reads as TGTGCCAGCCGGAATGGGGGGACTGAAGCTTTCTTT. This codes for CASRNGGTEAFF.

This clonotype has ten or more counts. This rearrangement joins TRBV7-9 to TRBJ2-3, with 7 bases aligning to TRBD2. Germline assignment: CDR1 SEHNR and CDR2 FQNEAQ (reference sequence). The CDR3 contains 17 residues. J gave up 0 bases and V 5 bases, and 11 bases lay outside the gene matches. The CDR3 sequence is CASSPLERGPSTDTQYF. DNA for the CDR3: TGTGCCAGCAGCCCCCTAGAGCGGGGACCGAGCACAGATACGCAGTATTTT.

The chain is built from TRBV7-3 and TRBJ1-1; D is unresolved. Looked up from germline, CDR1 is SGHTA and CDR2 is FQGTGA. The CDR3 is 15 residues long. With 2 bases removed from V and 1 base from J, the gap between germline ends came to 11 bases. In DNA, the CDR3 is TGTGCCAGCAGCTTATCCCCGGAGGGGAACACTGAAGCTTTCTTT. It specifies CASSLSPEGNTEAFF.

J is TRBJ2-1 and V is TRBV11-2, with 9 bases fitting TRBD1. Trimming removed 4 bases from V and 4 bases from J; junction bases left unmatched: 8. Looked up from germline, CDR1 is SGHAT and CDR2 is FQNNGV. The CDR3 consists of 16 residues. The CDR3, as DNA: TGTGCCAGCAGCTCTGCCTCGGGACAGGGATACAATGAGCAGTTCTTC. It specifies CASSSASGQGYNEQFF.

Only one count was recorded for this clonotype. A much bigger clone sits one base away, suggesting this may be a read error. The chain employs TRBV6-6 and TRBJ2-6; possibly TRBD1 for D (5 bases). In germline, CDR1 is MNHNY, CDR2 SVGAGI (reference sequence). The CDR3 has 15 residues. This chain's CDR3 is CASSYAVSGANVRTF. The CDR3 DNA follows: TGTGCCAGCAGTTACGCCGTATCTGGGGCCAACGTCCGGACTTTC.

The rearrangement uses TRBV29-1 and TRBJ2-4; 9 nucleotides line up with TRBD2. The CDR3 consists of 13 residues. CDR1 and CDR2 from the germline V gene are SQVTM and ANQGSEA. The V segment lost 3 bases and the J segment 7 bases; nucleotides outside the gene matches: 4. In nucleotides, the CDR3 is TGCAGCGTTGAGCGGGGGGGTAGGAACATTCAGTACTTC. Its translation: CSVERGGRNIQYF.

This clonotype appeared a few times. The chain recombines TRBV29-1 with TRBJ2-3; TRBD2 aligns across 8 bases. The junction had 6 bases not matched to a gene; V was cut back by 3 bases and J by 1 base. The germline V gene encodes CDR1 SQVTM and CDR2 ANQGSEA. This CDR3 contains 15 residues. The CDR3 sequence: CSVETGGPGTDTQYF. CDR3 nucleotide sequence: TGCAGCGTTGAGACGGGAGGGCCGGGCACAGATACGCAGTATTTT.

The chain employs TRBV21-1 and TRBJ2-1; the table assigns TRBD2, which was not confirmed against the DNA. TRBV21-1 is described as a pseudogene. The CDR3 is 22 residues long. CDR3 nucleotides: TGTGCCAGCAGCAAAGCATTTGAGAGGGAGGGGGCTAGCGGGAGGGACGGGAATGAGCAGTTCTTC. Translated, it gives CASSKAFEREGASGRDGNEQFF.

This clonotype was detected many times. The chain has TRBV3-1 and TRBJ1-2, with a possible D match to TRBD1 (5 bases). The V gene lost 0 bases and the J gene lost 0 bases, with 14 bases spanning the gap. The CDR3 covers 17 residues. The germline CDR1 and CDR2 sequences are LGHDT and YNNKEL (reference sequence). CDR3 loop: CASSQDLGGPSNYGYTF. CDR3 nucleotides: TGTGCCAGCAGCCAAGATCTCGGGGGACCCTCTAACTATGGCTACACCTTC.

This clonotype was found a few times. V gene TRBV12-3 or TRBV12-4 combines with J gene TRBJ1-5, with D tentatively TRBD1 (5 bases). Trimming took off 3 bases at V and 6 bases at J, with 12 bases between the two ends. The CDR3 is made up of 14 amino acids. Written as DNA, the CDR3 is TGTGCCAGCAGTTTGCAGGGATCAACTCAGCCCCAGCATTTT. Its protein product is CASSLQGSTQPQHF.

The V and J genes are TRBV6-5 and TRBJ1-2, with a tentative D call TRBD1 (5 bases). The V gene's germline CDR1 is MNHEY and CDR2 SVGAGI. V lost 7 bases and J 8 bases, leaving 23 bases between the germline ends. This CDR3 region has 15 residues. The CDR3 reads CASTRAGVPYEGYTF. As DNA, the CDR3 is TGTGCCAGCACCAGGGCCGGGGTTCCATATGAAGGCTACACCTTC.

This clonotype has at least ten counts. The chain combines TRBV5-1 with TRBJ2-7; D might be TRBD2 (7 bases). Per germline, CDR1 SGHRS and CDR2 YFSETQ. Trimming took 4 bases from V and 1 from J, leaving 12 bases between them. The CDR3 loop spans 14 amino acids. CDR3 nucleotide sequence: TGCGCCAGCAGCAAGGGAGGGGGGTCCTACGAGCAGTACTTC. Amino acids: CASSKGGGSYEQYF.

This clonotype was found many times. This chain joins TRBV28 and TRBJ2-7, with D perhaps matching TRBD1 or TRBD2 (5 bases each). The CDR3 contains 13 residues. From germline, CDR1 is MDHEN and CDR2 SYDVKM. The ends were cut back, 7 bases at V and 6 bases at J, with 16 bases in the middle. CDR3 nucleotide sequence: TGTGCCAGCACTTTCGGGGCTGGGAGCGAGCAGTACTTC. It codes for CASTFGAGSEQYF.

The rearrangement joins TRBV3-1 to TRBJ1-2; D is unclear. V was cut by 4 bases and J by 6 bases, with 18 bases left in between. In germline, CDR1 is LGHDT, CDR2 YNNKEL (reference sequence). This CDR3 has 15 residues. CDR3 region: CASSRVGEGKHGYTF. CDR3 nucleotides: TGTGCCAGCAGCCGAGTCGGGGAGGGAAAGCATGGCTACACCTTC.

The chain couples TRBV20-1 to TRBJ2-7, with D unclear. This CDR3 spans 12 amino acids. In germline, CDR1 is DFQATT, CDR2 SNEGSKA (reference sequence). Trimming left V 2 bases short and J 5 bases short, with 10 bases between. CDR3 region: CSARTGRDEQYF. In nucleotides, the CDR3 is TGCAGTGCTAGAACTGGACGAGACGAGCAGTACTTC.